This T cell receptor beta chain was captured in a study of technical replicates of blood from a few donors. This table comes from immunoSEQ multiplex PCR, and its TCRdb copy is limited to in-frame clones, with some not included. The profile shows approximately 60,000 clones, roughly 89% of them singletons. V lost 5 bases to trimming and J lost 4 bases, with 24 bases between them. In germline, CDR1 is LNHDA, CDR2 SQIVND (reference sequence). CDR3 length: 18 amino acids. Sequenced: PBMCs. The origin of this receptor is a human donor in good health. Some clones in this sample may be carry-over from other donors' samples. The chain is built from TRBV19 and TRBJ1-5, with D tentatively TRBD1 (5 bases). CDR3 sequence (DNA): TGTGCCAGTAGTCCCGGGGGACGCGGCCCGCGAGGAAATCAGCCCCAGCATTTT. Protein: CASSPGGRGPRGNQPQHF. The whole variable domain, filled in from reference TRBV19 and TRBJ1-5, reads DGGITQSPKYLFRKEGQNVTLSCEQNLNHDAMYWYRQDPGQGLRLIYYSQIVNDFQKGDIAEGYSVSREKKESFPLTVTSAQKNPTAFYLCASSPGGRGPRGNQPQHFGDGTRLSIL.